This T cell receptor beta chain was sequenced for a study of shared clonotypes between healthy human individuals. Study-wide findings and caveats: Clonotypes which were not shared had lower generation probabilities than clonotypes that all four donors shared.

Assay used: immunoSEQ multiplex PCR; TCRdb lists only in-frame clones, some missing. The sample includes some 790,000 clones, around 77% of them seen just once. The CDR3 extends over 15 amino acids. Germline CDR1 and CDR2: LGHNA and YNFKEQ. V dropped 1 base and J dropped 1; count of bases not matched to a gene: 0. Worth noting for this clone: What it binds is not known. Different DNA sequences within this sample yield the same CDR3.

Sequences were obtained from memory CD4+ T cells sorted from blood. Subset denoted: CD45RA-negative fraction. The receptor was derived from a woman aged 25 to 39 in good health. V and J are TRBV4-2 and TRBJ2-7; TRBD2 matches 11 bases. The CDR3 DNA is TGTGCCAGCAGCCAAGGACTAGCGGGATCCTACGAGCAGTACTTC. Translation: CASSQGLAGSYEQYF.